The clone carrying this TCR beta chain was recorded many times. The CDR3 covers 15 residues. The germline V gene encodes CDR1 SGHRS and CDR2 YFSETQ. V was clipped by 4 bases and J by 0 bases; unmatched bases: 6. Criteria for exclusion of patients were uncontrolled infection, other autoimmune disease, pregnancy or lactation. The sample is drawn from a study of T cells in Graves' hyperthyroidism and ophthalmopathy. Study information: Peripheral blood was acquired at first diagnosis, ahead of any therapy whatsoever.

TCR beta CDR3 region amplification was performed from RNA transcripts. First-round RT-PCR with HTBI primers amplified the TCR CDR3 region. In TCRdb, the multiplex PCR reads were re-called with MiXCR into one record per CDR3 protein. The sample comprises hundreds of thousands of distinct CDR3 sequences, 15% to 18% of which are singletons, and roughly 15% rests with the top ten. Input material: blood. The chain links TRBV5-1 to TRBJ1-1, with 7 bases that match TRBD1. The source of this sequence is a woman between 18 and 30 years old with Graves' hyperthyroidism. CDR3 sequence reads: CASSVGTAVNTEAFF. DNA for the CDR3: TGCGCCAGCAGCGTTGGGACAGCCGTGAACACTGAAGCTTTCTTT.